The 32 T cell receptor beta chains below were found in one sample sequenced in a study of shared clonotypes between healthy human individuals. Some clones are missing from TCRdb's copy, which holds only in-frame ones; the method was immunoSEQ multiplex PCR. The sample has roughly 2 million clones, 95% seen once. The sequencing sample was made of naive CD4+ T cells sorted from blood. Specified subset: CD45RA+ positively selected. The receptors stem from a man aged 18 to 30 in good health.

The chain recombines TRBV5-1 with TRBJ2-5; weak D call: TRBD2 (6 bases). The germline V gene encodes CDR1 SGHRS and CDR2 YFSETQ. CDR3 size: 16 residues. The ends were cut back, 3 bases at V and 0 bases at J, with 15 bases in the middle. For the CDR3, the DNA is TGCGCCAGCAGCTCCGGGGTAGCGGCGTACCAAGAGACCCAGTACTTC. The encoded protein is CASSSGVAAYQETQYF.

This clone was seen a few times. The chain couples TRBV9 to TRBJ1-6, with unresolved D. The germline V gene encodes CDR1 SGDLS and CDR2 YYNGEE. V dropped 0 bases and J dropped 13 bases, with 11 bases sitting between them. The CDR3 is 13 amino acids. The CDR3: CASSVEDLGPLHF. DNA for the CDR3: TGTGCCAGCAGCGTAGAGGACCTAGGGCCCCTCCACTTT.

The gene calls are TRBV11-2 and TRBJ1-6, with 10 bases identical to TRBD1. CDR1 SGHAT and CDR2 FQNNGV come from the germline V gene. The CDR3 is 17 amino acids. V lost 4 bases to trimming and J lost 7 bases; unmatched junction nucleotides: 10. The CDR3 region has the DNA TGTGCCAGCAGCTCAAGGACAGGGGGTTTAAGAAATTCACCCCTCCACTTT. Amino acids: CASSSRTGGLRNSPLHF.

This clone was seen just once. The chain is built from TRBV18 and TRBJ2-3; 9 nucleotides line up with TRBD1. V was pared by 6 bases and J by 0 bases, with 10 bases of the junction left unmatched. CDR1 is KGHSH, CDR2 LQKENI, per germline. CDR3 length: 17 residues. The CDR3: CASSQPGQGASTDTQYF. Written as DNA, the CDR3 is TGTGCCAGCTCTCAACCGGGACAGGGAGCGAGCACAGATACGCAGTATTTT. Based on the CDR3 plus reference TRBV18 and TRBJ2-3, the full variable domain is NAGVMQNPRHLVRRRGQEARLRCSPMKGHSHVYWYRQLPEEGLKFMVYLQKENIIDESGMPKERFSAEFPKEGPSILRIQQVVRGDSAAYFCASSQPGQGASTDTQYFGPGTRLTVL.

This rearrangement joins TRBV28 to TRBJ1-1; no firm D call. The CDR3 has 11 residues. Germline V gene sequence: CDR1 MDHEN, CDR2 SYDVKM. Trimming removed 5 bases from V and 3 bases from J, with 4 bases in between. The CDR3 spells CASSKDTEAFF. DNA for the CDR3: TGTGCCAGCAGTAAGGACACTGAAGCTTTCTTT.

V usage is TRBV6-5 and J usage is TRBJ1-2, with D possibly TRBD1 on 6 matching bases. The CDR3 totals 16 residues. Germline-derived CDR1 and CDR2 are MNHEY and SVGAGI. V was shortened by 4 bases and J by 5 bases, with 20 bases between the two germline ends. This CDR3 is CASSSGASGVYYGYTF. CDR3 DNA sequence: TGTGCCAGCAGTTCAGGGGCGTCGGGCGTTTATTATGGCTACACCTTC.

The chain employs TRBV29-1 and TRBJ2-7, with 9 bases fitting TRBD1. The length of the CDR3 is 13 residues. Losses at the gene ends were 7 bases for V and 1 base for J; bases not matched to a gene: 5. Germline V gene data show CDR1 as SQVTM and CDR2 as ANQGSEA. The DNA for the CDR3 is TGCAGCGCCGGGACAGGGAGGTCCTACGAGCAGTACTTC. It is translated as CSAGTGRSYEQYF.

This clone is a singleton in its sample. This chain uses TRBV7-9 with TRBJ2-1; D ambiguous. The CDR3 has 12 residues. Germline V gene sequence: CDR1 SEHNR, CDR2 FQNEAQ (reference sequence). V was trimmed by 6 bases and J by 7 bases, leaving 10 bases between them. The CDR3: CASSPLQNEQFF. In DNA, the CDR3 is TGTGCCAGCAGTCCTCTACAAAATGAGCAGTTCTTC.

A note on this clone: Within the sample, other DNA sequences also encode this same CDR3. J is TRBJ2-1 and V is TRBV5-1; TRBD2 matches at 8 bases. Trimming at V came to 1 base and at J to 0 bases, leaving 6 bases not matched to a gene. Germline CDR1 reads SGHRS; CDR2 reads YFSETQ. This CDR3 region has 17 residues. CDR3 in DNA: TGCGCCAGCAGCTTGCGTACTAGCGGTTCCTCCTACAATGAGCAGTTCTTC. Translation gives CASSLRTSGSSYNEQFF. The variable domain in full, with the rest retrieved from reference TRBV5-1 and TRBJ2-1, is KAGVTQTPRYLIKTRGQQVTLSCSPISGHRSVSWYQQTPGQGLQFLFEYFSETQRNKGNFPGRFSGRQFSNSRSEMNVSTLELGDSALYLCASSLRTSGSSYNEQFFGPGTRLTVL.

For the CDR3, the DNA is TGTGCCAGCAGTGTAGCGGGACAGGGGAAGCGCGAGCAGTACTTC. It yields the protein CASSVAGQGKREQYF. J is TRBJ2-7 and V is TRBV6-1, with 10 positions matching TRBD1. V shed 4 bases and J 6 bases; nucleotides not matched to a gene: 9. The V gene's germline CDR1 is MNHNS and CDR2 SASEGT. The CDR3 is 15 amino acids.

The chain has TRBV18 and TRBJ2-7, with unresolved D. Germline assignment: CDR1 KGHSH and CDR2 LQKENI. The CDR3 is made up of 16 amino acids. The V and J ends lost 0 bases and 0 bases respectively, with 12 bases between them. CDR3 DNA: TGTGCCAGCTCACCACCGACACCACCGGGCTCCTACGAGCAGTACTTC. Translation: CASSPPTPPGSYEQYF.

This sequence joins TRBV18 and TRBJ2-1, with D perhaps matching TRBD2 (5 bases). The germline gives CDR1 KGHSH, CDR2 LQKENI. The V and J ends lost 3 bases and 8 bases respectively, with 14 bases between them. There are 14 residues in the CDR3. The CDR3 sequence: CASSPLTLGDEQFF. CDR3 sequence (DNA): TGTGCCAGCTCACCCCTGACCCTCGGGGATGAGCAGTTCTTC.

The chain couples TRBV7-8 to TRBJ1-5, with a possible D match to TRBD1 (5 bases). Germline assignment: CDR1 SGHVS and CDR2 FQNEAQ. V gave up 4 bases and J gave up 2 bases, with 12 bases separating them. This CDR3 has 15 amino acids. Here the CDR3 DNA reads TGTGCCAGCAGCTCAGGGATCTTTGGCAATCAGCCCCAGCATTTT. Its translation is CASSSGIFGNQPQHF.

The V and J genes are TRBV25-1 and TRBJ1-1; D call uncertain. CDR3 length equals 14 residues. Germline assignment: CDR1 MGHDK and CDR2 SYGVNS. V lost 3 bases, J lost 1 base, and 9 bases lay in between. CDR3 residues: CASSDSTRNTEAFF. The CDR3 nucleotides are TGTGCCAGCAGTGACTCTACCCGGAACACTGAAGCTTTCTTT.

The chain combines TRBV6-6 with TRBJ1-1; the match to TRBD1 covers 7 bases. CDR3 length: 14 residues. Trimming took 6 bases from V and 2 from J; bases not matched to a gene: 6. Germline V lookup: CDR1 MNHNY, CDR2 SVGAGI (reference sequence). CDR3: CASRTGVTNTEAFF. CDR3 bases: TGTGCCAGCAGAACAGGGGTGACTAACACTGAAGCTTTCTTT.

This clone was recorded once. This chain links TRBV21-1 with TRBJ2-7; the DNA was not used to check the table's D call, TRBD1. TRBV21-1 is tagged as a pseudogene. The CDR3 consists of 15 residues. CDR3 sequence: CASSKILQGLYEQYF. Written as DNA, the CDR3 is TGTGCCAGCAGCAAAATTTTGCAGGGTCTCTACGAGCAGTACTTC.

This clone is a singleton in its sample. This sequence joins TRBV9 and TRBJ1-1, with D unclear. The CDR3 consists of 13 residues. Trimming removed 3 bases at V and 1 base at J, with 7 bases between. Germline values: CDR1 SGDLS, CDR2 YYNGEE. The CDR3 loop reads CASSGKPNTEAFF. In DNA form, the CDR3 reads TGTGCCAGCAGCGGCAAACCGAACACTGAAGCTTTCTTT.

The V and J genes are TRBV27 and TRBJ2-1; D may match TRBD1 or TRBD2 (5 bases each). CDR3 length: 13 residues. V was pared by 7 bases and J by 7 bases, with 14 bases between. Germline CDR1 and CDR2: MNHEY and SMNVEV (reference sequence). CDR3 sequence: CASNGGGVNEQFF. The CDR3 nucleotides are TGTGCCAGCAATGGTGGGGGAGTGAATGAGCAGTTCTTC.

The chain combines TRBV19 with TRBJ2-5; no clear D. The CDR3 is 13 residues long. Trimming left V 6 bases short and J 1 base short, with 9 bases between. In germline, CDR1 is LNHDA, CDR2 SQIVND (reference sequence). CDR3 sequence: CASRPTIQETQYF. CDR3 in DNA: TGTGCCAGTAGGCCAACCATCCAAGAGACCCAGTACTTC. Drawing the rest from reference TRBV19 and TRBJ2-5, the complete variable domain is DGGITQSPKYLFRKEGQNVTLSCEQNLNHDAMYWYRQDPGQGLRLIYYSQIVNDFQKGDIAEGYSVSREKKESFPLTVTSAQKNPTAFYLCASRPTIQETQYFGPGTRLLVL.

V gene TRBV18 combines with J gene TRBJ2-7, with TRBD1 matching over 7 bases. CDR3 length equals 15 residues. V shed 2 bases and J 5 bases; nucleotides not matched to a gene: 9. Germline V gene data show CDR1 as KGHSH and CDR2 as LQKENI. In DNA form, the CDR3 reads TGTGCCAGCTCACCAAGACAGGGTCCAGAGGACGAGCAGTACTTC. The encoded protein is CASSPRQGPEDEQYF.

The chain links TRBV30 to TRBJ1-4; the match to TRBD1 covers 7 bases. CDR3 length: 14 residues. V dropped 2 bases and J dropped 7; count of bases not matched to a gene: 7. Germline V gives CDR1 GTSNPN, CDR2 SVGIG (reference sequence). The CDR3 region is CAWSIQGLGEKLFF. The CDR3 bases are TGTGCCTGGAGTATACAGGGGTTAGGTGAAAAACTGTTTTTT. Full variable domain (remainder filled in from reference TRBV30 and TRBJ1-4): SQTIHQWPATLVQPVGSPLSLECTVEGTSNPNLYWYRQAAGRGLQLLFYSVGIGQISSEVPQNLSASRPQDRQFILSSKKLLLSDSGFYLCAWSIQGLGEKLFFGSGTQLSVL.

This chain connects TRBV7-2 to TRBJ1-3; D is ambiguous. This CDR3 is built from 13 residues. The V end was cut by 3 bases, the J end by 8 bases, with 11 bases between. Germline CDR1 is SGHTA and CDR2 is FQGNSA. The CDR3 bases are TGTGCCAGCAGCTTCCTCCGGTGGGACACCATATATTTT. It translates to CASSFLRWDTIYF.

V is TRBV14 and J is TRBJ2-1, with 12 bases that match TRBD2. The CDR3 covers 18 residues. Looked up from germline, CDR1 is SGHDN and CDR2 is FVKESK. V dropped 2 bases and J dropped 1; count of bases not matched to a gene: 6. CDR3 amino acids: CASSQQVLAGGSYNEQFF. The CDR3 bases are TGTGCCAGCAGCCAACAGGTCCTAGCGGGAGGGTCCTACAATGAGCAGTTCTTC.

The chain joins TRBV10-3 to TRBJ1-3; D possibly corresponds to TRBD1 (6 bases). Looked up from germline, CDR1 is ENHRY and CDR2 is SYGVKD. The CDR3 consists of 17 residues. V gave up 0 bases and J gave up 0 bases, with 12 bases separating them. The CDR3 spells CAISESVGHSSGNTIYF. In nucleotides, the CDR3 is TGTGCCATCAGTGAGTCGGTGGGACACAGCTCTGGAAACACCATATATTTT.

A note on this clone: This same CDR3 is encoded by further DNA sequences in the sample. J is TRBJ2-5 and V is TRBV20-1; D is unclear. V was shortened by 3 bases and J by 5 bases, with 7 bases between the two germline ends. The length of the CDR3 is 11 residues. Germline-derived CDR1 and CDR2 are DFQATT and SNEGSKA (reference sequence). The chain's CDR3 is CSARGWETQYF. CDR3 DNA: TGCAGTGCTAGGGGGTGGGAGACCCAGTACTTC.

Turning to this clone: In the same sample, other DNA sequences code for this CDR3. The CDR3 DNA is TGTGCCAGTAGTACTACAGGGGGGAGCAATCAGCCCCAGCATTTT. Translating it yields CASSTTGGSNQPQHF. The V gene is TRBV19, the J gene TRBJ1-5; 8 bases map to TRBD1. Trimming removed 4 bases from V and 1 base from J; junction bases left unmatched: 3. The CDR3 is made up of 15 amino acids. The germline CDR1 and CDR2 sequences are LNHDA and SQIVND (reference sequence).

V and J are TRBV4-1 and TRBJ2-7, with 11 bases that match TRBD2. The CDR3 covers 18 residues. Germline V gives CDR1 MGHRA, CDR2 YSYEKL. J was trimmed by 0 bases and V by 4 bases; bases with no gene match: 11. CDR3 in amino acids: CASSPRLAGGLSSYEQYF. The DNA for the CDR3 is TGCGCCAGCAGCCCTAGGCTAGCGGGGGGCCTTTCCTCCTACGAGCAGTACTTC.

Remarks on this clone: The sample has other DNA sequences that encode this CDR3 too. The V and J genes are TRBV5-1 and TRBJ2-5; 8 bases match TRBD2. Germline values: CDR1 SGHRS, CDR2 YFSETQ. The CDR3 is made up of 14 amino acids. The J segment lost 2 bases and the V segment lost 3 bases, leaving 3 bases of the junction unmatched. CDR3 coding DNA: TGCGCCAGCAGCTCTTCGGGGGGGCAAGAGACCCAGTACTTC. Translated: CASSSSGGQETQYF.

CDR3 DNA sequence: TGTGCCAGCAGCTCGATAGCGGGCTACGAGCAGTACTTC. This translates into CASSSIAGYEQYF. V gene TRBV7-2 combines with J gene TRBJ2-7; 7 bases match TRBD2. With V trimmed by 4 bases and J by 3 bases, 3 bases remained unmatched. Germline values: CDR1 SGHTA, CDR2 FQGNSA. The CDR3 contains 13 residues.

This chain connects TRBV6-6 to TRBJ1-2; D gene ambiguous. There are 14 residues in the CDR3. Per germline, CDR1 MNHNY and CDR2 SVGAGI (reference sequence). The V end was cut by 1 base, the J end by 8 bases, with 14 bases between. The CDR3 region is CASSYYAGVEGYTF. In nucleotides, the CDR3 is TGTGCCAGCAGTTACTACGCGGGAGTGGAGGGCTACACCTTC.

This rearrangement joins TRBV30 to TRBJ1-3; possible D gene TRBD1, 5 bases. The CDR3 has 16 amino acids. Trimming cost V 0 bases and J 2 bases, with 14 bases left between them. The germline V gene has CDR1 GTSNPN and CDR2 SVGIG (reference sequence). The CDR3 protein is CAWSVRGRVTGNTIYF. The DNA for the CDR3 is TGTGCCTGGAGTGTACGAGGCAGGGTGACTGGAAACACCATATATTTT.

The CDR3 here is CASFRWGGLTEAFF. The DNA for the CDR3 is TGTGCCAGCTTCCGTTGGGGGGGACTCACTGAAGCTTTCTTT. This rearrangement joins TRBV5-6 to TRBJ1-1, with D possibly being TRBD1 (5 bases). The germline V gene has CDR1 SGHDT and CDR2 YYEEEE. V lost 7 bases and J 4 bases, leaving 17 bases between the germline ends. There are 14 residues in the CDR3. The variable domain in full, with the rest retrieved from reference TRBV5-6 and TRBJ1-1, is DAGVTQSPTHLIKTRGQQVTLRCSPKSGHDTVSWYQQALGQGPQFIFQYYEEEERQRGNFPDRFSGHQFPNYSSELNVNALLLGDSALYLCASFRWGGLTEAFFGQGTRLTVV.